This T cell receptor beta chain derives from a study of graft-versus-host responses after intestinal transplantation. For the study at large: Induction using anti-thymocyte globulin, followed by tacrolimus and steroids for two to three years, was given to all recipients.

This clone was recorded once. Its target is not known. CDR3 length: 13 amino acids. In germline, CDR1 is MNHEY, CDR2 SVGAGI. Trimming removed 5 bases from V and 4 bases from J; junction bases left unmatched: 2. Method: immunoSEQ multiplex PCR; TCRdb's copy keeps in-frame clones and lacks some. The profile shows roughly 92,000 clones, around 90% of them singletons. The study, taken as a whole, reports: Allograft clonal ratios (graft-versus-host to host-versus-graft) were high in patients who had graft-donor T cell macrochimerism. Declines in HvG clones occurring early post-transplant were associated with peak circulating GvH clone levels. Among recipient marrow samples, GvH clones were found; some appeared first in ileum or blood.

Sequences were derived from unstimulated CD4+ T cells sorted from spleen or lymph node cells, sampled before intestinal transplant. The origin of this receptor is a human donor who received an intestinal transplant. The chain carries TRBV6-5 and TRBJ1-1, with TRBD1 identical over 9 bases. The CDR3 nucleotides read TGTGCCAGCAGTCCGACAGGGGGCACTGAAGCTTTCTTT. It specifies CASSPTGGTEAFF.